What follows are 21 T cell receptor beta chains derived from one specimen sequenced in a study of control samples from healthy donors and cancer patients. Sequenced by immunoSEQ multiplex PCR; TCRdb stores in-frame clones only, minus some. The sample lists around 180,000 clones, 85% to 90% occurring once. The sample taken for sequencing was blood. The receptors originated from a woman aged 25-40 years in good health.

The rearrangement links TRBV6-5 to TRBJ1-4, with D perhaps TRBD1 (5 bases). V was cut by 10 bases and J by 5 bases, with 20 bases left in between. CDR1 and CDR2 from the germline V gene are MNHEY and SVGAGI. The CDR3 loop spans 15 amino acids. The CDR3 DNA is TGTGCCACCGCTCCGACGGGGGTTACCAATGAAAAACTGTTTTTT. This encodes CATAPTGVTNEKLFF.

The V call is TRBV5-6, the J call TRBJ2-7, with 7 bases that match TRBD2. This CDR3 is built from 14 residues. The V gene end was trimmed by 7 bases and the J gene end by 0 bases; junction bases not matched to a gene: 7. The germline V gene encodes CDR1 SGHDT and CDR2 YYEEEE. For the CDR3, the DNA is TGTGCCAGCTCCTTTGCGGGGGTCTCCTACGAGCAGTACTTC. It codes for CASSFAGVSYEQYF.

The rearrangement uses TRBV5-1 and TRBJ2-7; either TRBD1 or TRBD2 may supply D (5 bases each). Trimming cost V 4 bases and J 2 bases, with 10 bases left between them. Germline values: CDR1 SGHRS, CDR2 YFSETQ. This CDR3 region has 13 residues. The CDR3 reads CASSEGSTYEQYF. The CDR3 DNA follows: TGCGCCAGCAGCGAGGGGTCTACCTACGAGCAGTACTTC.

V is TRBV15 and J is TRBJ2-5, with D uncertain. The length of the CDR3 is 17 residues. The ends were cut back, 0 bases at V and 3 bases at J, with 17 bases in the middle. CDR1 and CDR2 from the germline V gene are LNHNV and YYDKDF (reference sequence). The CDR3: CATSRDAGRPPKETQYF. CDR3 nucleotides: TGTGCCACCAGCAGAGATGCCGGTAGGCCCCCAAAAGAGACCCAGTACTTC. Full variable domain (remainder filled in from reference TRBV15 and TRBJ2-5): DAMVIQNPRYQVTQFGKPVTLSCSQTLNHNVMYWYQQKSSQAPKLLFHYYDKDFNNEADTPDNFQSRRPNTSFCFLDIRSPGLGDTAMYLCATSRDAGRPPKETQYFGPGTRLLVL.

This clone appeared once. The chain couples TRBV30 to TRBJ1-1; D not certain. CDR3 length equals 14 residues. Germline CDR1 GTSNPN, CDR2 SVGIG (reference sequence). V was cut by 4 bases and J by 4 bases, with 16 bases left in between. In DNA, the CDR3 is TGTGCCTGGAATTTATGGGGTGGGGTCACTGAAGCTTTCTTT. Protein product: CAWNLWGGVTEAFF.

The CDR3 sequence: CASTTPGGETQYF. CDR3 nucleotide sequence: TGCGCCAGCACCACCCCTGGGGGGGAGACCCAGTACTTC. The chain is built from TRBV5-1 and TRBJ2-5; tentative D call: TRBD2 (6 bases). The germline V and J ends were trimmed by 6 bases and 5 bases, with 14 bases remaining between them. Per germline, CDR1 SGHRS and CDR2 YFSETQ. The CDR3 is 13 residues long. Variable domain in full (rest from reference TRBV5-1 and TRBJ2-5): KAGVTQTPRYLIKTRGQQVTLSCSPISGHRSVSWYQQTPGQGLQFLFEYFSETQRNKGNFPGRFSGRQFSNSRSEMNVSTLELGDSALYLCASTTPGGETQYFGPGTRLLVL.

This chain's CDR3 is CASSHRGTDSGNTIYF. Written as DNA, the CDR3 is TGTGCCAGCAGCCACAGGGGAACAGACTCTGGAAACACCATATATTTT. The rearrangement uses TRBV7-9 and TRBJ1-3; the match to TRBD1 covers 7 bases. Germline loops: CDR1 SEHNR, CDR2 FQNEAQ (reference sequence). The CDR3 runs to 16 residues. The V and J ends lost 5 bases and 0 bases, in that order; junction bases with no gene match: 7.

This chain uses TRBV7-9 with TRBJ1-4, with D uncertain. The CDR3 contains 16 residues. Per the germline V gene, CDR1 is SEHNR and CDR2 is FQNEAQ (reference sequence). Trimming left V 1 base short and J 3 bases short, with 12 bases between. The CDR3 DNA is TGTGCCAGCAGCTTAGTGGGAGGTAAAGCTAATGAAAAACTGTTTTTT. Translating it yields CASSLVGGKANEKLFF. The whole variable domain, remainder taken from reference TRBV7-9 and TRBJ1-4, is DTGVSQNPRHKITKRGQNVTFRCDPISEHNRLYWYRQTLGQGPEFLTYFQNEAQLEKSRLLSDRFSAERPKGSFSTLEIQRTEQGDSAMYLCASSLVGGKANEKLFFGSGTQLSVL.

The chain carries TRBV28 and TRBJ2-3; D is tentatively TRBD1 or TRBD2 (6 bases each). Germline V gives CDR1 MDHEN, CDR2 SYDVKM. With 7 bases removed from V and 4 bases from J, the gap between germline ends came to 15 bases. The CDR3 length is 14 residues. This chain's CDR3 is CASKSGDFPDTQYF. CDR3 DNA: TGTGCCAGCAAGTCAGGGGACTTCCCAGATACGCAGTATTTT.

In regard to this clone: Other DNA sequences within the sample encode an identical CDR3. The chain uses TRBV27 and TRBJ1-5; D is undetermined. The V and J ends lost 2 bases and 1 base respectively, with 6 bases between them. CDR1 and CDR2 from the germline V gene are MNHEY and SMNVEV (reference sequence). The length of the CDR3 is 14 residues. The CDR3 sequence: CASSLRYSNQPQHF. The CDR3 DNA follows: TGTGCCAGCAGTTTACGGTACAGCAATCAGCCCCAGCATTTT.

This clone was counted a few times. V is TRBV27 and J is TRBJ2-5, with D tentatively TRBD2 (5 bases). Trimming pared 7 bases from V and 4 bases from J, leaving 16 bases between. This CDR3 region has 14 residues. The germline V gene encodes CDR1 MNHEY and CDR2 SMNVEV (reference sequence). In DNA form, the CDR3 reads TGTGCCAGCAAAGGAGGTCTGGGCGGAGAGACCCAGTACTTC. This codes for CASKGGLGGETQYF.

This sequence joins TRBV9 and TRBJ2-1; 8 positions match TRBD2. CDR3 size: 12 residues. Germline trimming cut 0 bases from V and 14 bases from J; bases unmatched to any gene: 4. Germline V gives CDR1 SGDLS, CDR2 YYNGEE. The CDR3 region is CASSVVGRDKFF. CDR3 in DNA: TGTGCCAGCAGCGTAGTCGGGAGGGATAAGTTCTTC.

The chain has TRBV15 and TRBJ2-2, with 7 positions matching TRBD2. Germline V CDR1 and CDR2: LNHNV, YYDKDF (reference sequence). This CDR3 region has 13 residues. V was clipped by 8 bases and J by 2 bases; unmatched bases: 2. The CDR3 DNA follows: TGTGCCACCGGGGGGGTAAACACCGGGGAGCTGTTTTTT. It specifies CATGGVNTGELFF.

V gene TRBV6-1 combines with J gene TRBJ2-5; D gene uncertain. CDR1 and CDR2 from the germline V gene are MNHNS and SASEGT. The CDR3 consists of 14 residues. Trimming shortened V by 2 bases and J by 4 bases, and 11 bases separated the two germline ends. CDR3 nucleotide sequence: TGTGCCAGCAGTGAATGGGGTTCGGGAGAGACCCAGTACTTC. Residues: CASSEWGSGETQYF.

CDR3 nucleotides: TGTGCCAGCAGCGTAGTTTCGTGGGACAGGAACACTGAAGCTTTCTTT. Translation gives CASSVVSWDRNTEAFF. The rearrangement links TRBV9 to TRBJ1-1; TRBD1 agrees at 7 bases. The CDR3 has 16 amino acids. Germline V gene data show CDR1 as SGDLS and CDR2 as YYNGEE. Germline trimming cut 0 bases from V and 1 base from J; bases unmatched to any gene: 6.

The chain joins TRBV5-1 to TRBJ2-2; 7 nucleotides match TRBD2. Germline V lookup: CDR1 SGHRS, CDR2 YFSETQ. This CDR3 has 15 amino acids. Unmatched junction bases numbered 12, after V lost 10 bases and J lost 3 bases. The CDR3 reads CARPAGGGDTGELFF. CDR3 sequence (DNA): TGCGCCCGCCCAGCGGGCGGGGGTGACACCGGGGAGCTGTTTTTT.

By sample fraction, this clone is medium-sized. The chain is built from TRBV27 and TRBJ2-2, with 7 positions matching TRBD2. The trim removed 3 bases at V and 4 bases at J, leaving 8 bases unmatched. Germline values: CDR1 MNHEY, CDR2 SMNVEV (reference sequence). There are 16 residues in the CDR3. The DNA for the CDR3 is TGTGCCAGCAGTTTCTGGACTAGATGGGGCACCGGGGAGCTGTTTTTT. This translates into CASSFWTRWGTGELFF.

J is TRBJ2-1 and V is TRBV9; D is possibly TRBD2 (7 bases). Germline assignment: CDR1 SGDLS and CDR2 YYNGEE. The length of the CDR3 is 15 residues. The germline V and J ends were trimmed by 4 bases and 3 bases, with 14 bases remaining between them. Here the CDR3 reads CASSLGGHLYNEQFF. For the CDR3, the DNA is TGTGCCAGCAGCCTGGGGGGGCATCTCTACAATGAGCAGTTCTTC.

In DNA, the CDR3 is TGTGCCAGCAGCCGAAAGACTAGCGGGATAGCCGGGGAGCTGTTTTTT. It yields the protein CASSRKTSGIAGELFF. V gene TRBV3-1 (or the pseudogene TRBV3-2) combines with J gene TRBJ2-2; the match to TRBD2 covers 11 bases. The CDR3 sequence is 16 residues long. The V segment lost 4 bases and the J segment 6 bases; nucleotides outside the gene matches: 7. CDR1 is LGHDT and CDR2 is YNNKEL in the germline V gene (reference sequence).

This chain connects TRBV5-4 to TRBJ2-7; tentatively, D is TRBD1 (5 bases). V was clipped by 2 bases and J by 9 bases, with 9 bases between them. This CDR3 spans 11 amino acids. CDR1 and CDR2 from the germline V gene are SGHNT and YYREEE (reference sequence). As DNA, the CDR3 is TGTGCCAGCAGCTTCGGACACGGGCAGTACTTC. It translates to CASSFGHGQYF.

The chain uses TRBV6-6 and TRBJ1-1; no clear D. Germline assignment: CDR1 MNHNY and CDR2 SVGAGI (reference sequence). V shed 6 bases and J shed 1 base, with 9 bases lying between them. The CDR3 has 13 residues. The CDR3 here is CASSTVENTEAFF. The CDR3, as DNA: TGTGCCAGCAGCACCGTCGAGAACACTGAAGCTTTCTTT.